These T cell receptor beta chains were read from a single sample in a study of blood T cell repertoires in COVID-19. Clones were read by immunoSEQ multiplex PCR, and TCRdb kept only the in-frame ones, dropping some. The sample includes 310,000 or so clones, about 86% of them seen just once. The material sequenced was peripheral blood. These receptors were obtained from a woman in her 50s with acute or convalescent COVID-19. CDR3s leave out the opening cysteine and the closing phenylalanine or tryptophan.

TRBV21-1	TRBJ2-1	ASSIIAGVGHNEQF
TRBV5-1	TRBJ1-5	ASSQGQGVDQPQH
TRBV19	TRBJ2-2	AKTRSGNTGELF
TRBV7-2	TRBJ2-3	ASSFQELAGDTQY
TRBV2	TRBJ2-5	ASSEGASLQETQY
TRBV5-6	TRBJ1-3	ASSLVGGDTIY
TRBV6-6	TRBJ1-5	ASRPTGAGNQPQH
TRBV7-2	TRBJ1-4	ASSPPGQGAEKLF
TRBV3-1/TRBV3-2	TRBJ2-7	ASSQARGTAYEQY
TRBV11-2	TRBJ2-5	ASSLGGVRETQY
TRBV5-4	TRBJ2-5	ASSAGTGGQETQY
TRBV5-1	TRBJ2-7	ASSYSTGGSYEQY
TRBV6-2/TRBV6-3	TRBJ1-1	ASGQRQGGRLNTEAF
TRBV7-6	TRBJ2-7	ASSPGWRRTGFYEQY
TRBV4-1	TRBJ1-2	ASSQEMRVGGYGYT
TRBV7-9	TRBJ1-6	ASSSGAYNSPLH
TRBV5-1	TRBJ2-2	ASGLQGADTGELF
TRBV12-5	TRBJ2-7	ASGSTGQGWYEQY
TRBV19	TRBJ1-1	ASSRDDRVGAEAF
TRBV7-3	TRBJ1-6	ASSSQGASNSPLH
TRBV24-1	TRBJ2-1	ATSRGSSYNEQF
TRBV19	TRBJ2-5	ASSTSGRDETQY
TRBV11-1	TRBJ1-4	ASSLGQGNEKLF
TRBV2	TRBJ1-2	ASRPDRGNGYT
TRBV4-1	TRBJ2-2	ASSQEPGGPGTGELF
TRBV24-1	TRBJ2-1	ATSDRRGGRNEQF
TRBV27	TRBJ2-1	ASSPLAQEQF
TRBV5-1	TRBJ1-3	ASREQVAGNTIY
TRBV19	TRBJ1-1	ASSLLGTVEAF
TRBV7-9	TRBJ2-5	ASSLAELAETQY
TRBV9	TRBJ2-3	ATGGDTQY
TRBV30	TRBJ2-1	AWRGTTGSYNEQF
TRBV3-1/TRBV3-2	TRBJ2-7	ASSPRTNYEQY
TRBV7-7	TRBJ2-5	ASSSPGQQETQY
TRBV10-3	TRBJ2-7	AISESYGQGGAYEQY
TRBV19	TRBJ1-2	ASSILGTGGDGYT
TRBV30	TRBJ2-6	AWSVGTPGANVLT
TRBV24-1	TRBJ1-1	ATLQELNTEAF
TRBV10-1	TRBJ1-1	ASGTGAVNTEAF
TRBV20-1	TRBJ2-1	SADGDNEQF
TRBV30	TRBJ1-2	AWSAFPGQADYGYT